The 6 T cell receptor beta chains listed next were all sequenced from one sample in a study of CD8 T cells in ankylosing spondylitis. Each CDR3 protein gets one entry after TCRdb re-called the 5' RACE reads with MiXCR. The table has roughly 250,000 distinct CDR3 sequences, about 11% seen once. The sequenced sample was blood, either unsorted or a sorted T cell fraction (not recorded which). The receptors stem from a male donor with ankylosing spondylitis or in good health (not recorded which).

This clonotype was seen many times. The chain employs TRBV11-2 and TRBJ2-1; tentative D call: TRBD2 (6 bases). This CDR3 has 17 residues. Germline-derived CDR1 and CDR2 are SGHAT and FQNNGV. The V and J ends lost 0 bases and 9 bases respectively, with 21 bases between them. The chain's CDR3 is CASSLEVARGLSGEQFF. The CDR3 coding sequence is TGTGCCAGCAGCTTAGAGGTAGCGCGGGGTTTATCGGGTGAGCAGTTCTTC.

This clonotype was counted many times. The chain carries TRBV12-3 or TRBV12-4 and TRBJ2-2; D is ambiguous. This CDR3 is built from 13 residues. Trimming removed 6 bases at V and 2 bases at J, with 7 bases between. The CDR3 sequence is CASRPVNTGELFF. CDR3 sequence (DNA): TGTGCCAGCAGGCCAGTAAACACCGGGGAGCTGTTTTTT.

This clonotype was found many times. This rearrangement joins TRBV6-2 or TRBV6-3 to TRBJ2-1; 12 bases match TRBD2. CDR1 and CDR2 (germline): MNHEY, SVGEGT. The CDR3 runs to 16 residues. The J segment lost 8 bases and the V segment lost 4 bases, leaving 9 bases of the junction unmatched. Here the CDR3 DNA reads TGTGCCAGCAGTTTATCTAGCGGGAGGGCCGTGTATGAGCAGTTCTTC. This codes for CASSLSSGRAVYEQFF.

This clonotype was counted at least ten times. V is TRBV2 and J is TRBJ1-4, with 7 bases identical to TRBD1. The trim removed 3 bases at V and 4 bases at J, leaving 2 bases unmatched. This CDR3 is 14 amino acids long. Germline assignment: CDR1 SNHLY and CDR2 FYNNEI. As DNA, the CDR3 is TGTGCCAGCAGTGAGGGACAGTATAATGAAAAACTGTTTTTT. Its protein product is CASSEGQYNEKLFF.

This clonotype showed up many times. This sequence joins TRBV2 and TRBJ2-5; 8 positions match TRBD1. The CDR3 is 17 amino acids. Per the germline V gene, CDR1 is SNHLY and CDR2 is FYNNEI. The junction had 16 bases not matched to a gene; V was cut back by 6 bases and J by 4 bases. The CDR3 is CASSVTRDRRPGETQYF. CDR3 in DNA: TGTGCCAGCAGCGTTACCCGGGACAGGCGGCCGGGAGAGACCCAGTACTTC.

This clonotype was recorded many times. J is TRBJ2-3 and V is TRBV20-1; 10 positions match TRBD2. Germline V CDR1 and CDR2: DFQATT, SNEGSKA (reference sequence). V dropped 4 bases and J dropped 0; count of bases not matched to a gene: 10. CDR3 length: 17 amino acids. CDR3 bases: TGCAGTGCTACCGCATCTAGTAGCGGGGGGAGCACAGATACGCAGTATTTT. This encodes CSATASSSGGSTDTQYF.